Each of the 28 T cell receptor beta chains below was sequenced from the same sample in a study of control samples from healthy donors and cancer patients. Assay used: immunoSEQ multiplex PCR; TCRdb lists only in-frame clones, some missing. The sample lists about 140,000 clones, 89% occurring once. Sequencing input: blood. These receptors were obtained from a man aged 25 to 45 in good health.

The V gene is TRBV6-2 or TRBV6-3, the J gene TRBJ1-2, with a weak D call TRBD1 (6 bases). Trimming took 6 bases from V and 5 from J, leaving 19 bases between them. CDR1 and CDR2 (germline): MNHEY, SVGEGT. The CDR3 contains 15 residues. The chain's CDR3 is CASSQGTPRLYGYTF. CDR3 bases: TGTGCCAGCAGCCAGGGGACACCCCGGTTGTATGGCTACACCTTC.

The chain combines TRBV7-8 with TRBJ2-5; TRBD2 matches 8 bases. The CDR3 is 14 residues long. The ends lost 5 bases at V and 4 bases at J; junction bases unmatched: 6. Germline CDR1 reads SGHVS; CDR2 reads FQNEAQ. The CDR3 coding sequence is TGTGCCAGCAGCCCGCGGGGGGTTCCAGAGACCCAGTACTTC. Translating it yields CASSPRGVPETQYF. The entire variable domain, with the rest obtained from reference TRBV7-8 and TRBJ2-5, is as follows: GAGVSQSPRYKVAKRGQDVALRCDPISGHVSLFWYQQALGQGPEFLTYFQNEAQLDKSGLPSDRFFAERPEGSVSTLKIQRTQQEDSAVYLCASSPRGVPETQYFGPGTRLLVL.

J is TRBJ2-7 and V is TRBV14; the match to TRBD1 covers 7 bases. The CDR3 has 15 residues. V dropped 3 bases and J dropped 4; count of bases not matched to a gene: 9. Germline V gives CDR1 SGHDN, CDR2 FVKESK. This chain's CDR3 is CASSHNRGFPYEQYF. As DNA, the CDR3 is TGTGCCAGCAGCCATAACAGGGGATTCCCATACGAGCAGTACTTC. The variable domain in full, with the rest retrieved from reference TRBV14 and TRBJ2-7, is EAGVTQFPSHSVIEKGQTVTLRCDPISGHDNLYWYRRVMGKEIKFLLHFVKESKQDESGMPNNRFLAERTGGTYSTLKVQPAELEDSGVYFCASSHNRGFPYEQYFGPGTRLTVT.

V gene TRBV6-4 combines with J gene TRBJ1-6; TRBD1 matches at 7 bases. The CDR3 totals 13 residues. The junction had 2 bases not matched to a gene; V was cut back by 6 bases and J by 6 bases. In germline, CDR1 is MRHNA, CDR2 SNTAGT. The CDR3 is CASRRQGNSPLHF. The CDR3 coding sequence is TGTGCCAGCAGAAGACAGGGTAATTCACCCCTCCACTTT.

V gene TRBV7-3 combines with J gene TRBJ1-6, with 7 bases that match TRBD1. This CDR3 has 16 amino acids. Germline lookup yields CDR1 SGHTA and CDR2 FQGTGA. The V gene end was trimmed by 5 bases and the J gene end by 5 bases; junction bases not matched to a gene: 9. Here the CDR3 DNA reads TGTGCCAGCAGCGAATCCGGGACAGCAAATAATTCACCCCTCCACTTT. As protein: CASSESGTANNSPLHF.

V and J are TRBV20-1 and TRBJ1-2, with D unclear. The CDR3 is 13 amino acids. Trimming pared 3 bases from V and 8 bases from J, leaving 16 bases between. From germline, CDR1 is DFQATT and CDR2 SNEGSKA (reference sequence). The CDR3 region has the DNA TGCAGTGCTAGTTTTCGGCTTAATGGGGGCTACACCTTC. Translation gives CSASFRLNGGYTF.

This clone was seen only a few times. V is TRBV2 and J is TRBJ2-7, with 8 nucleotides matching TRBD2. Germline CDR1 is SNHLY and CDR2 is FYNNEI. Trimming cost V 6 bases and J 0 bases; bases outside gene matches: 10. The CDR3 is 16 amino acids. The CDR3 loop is CASSESSGTSSYEQYF. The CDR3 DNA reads TGTGCCAGCAGCGAAAGTTCCGGGACTAGCTCCTACGAGCAGTACTTC.

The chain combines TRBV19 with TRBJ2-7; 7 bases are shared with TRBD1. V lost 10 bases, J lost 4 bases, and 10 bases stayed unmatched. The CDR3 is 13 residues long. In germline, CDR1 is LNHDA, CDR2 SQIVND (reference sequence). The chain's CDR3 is CATTGQETYEQYF. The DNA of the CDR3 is TGTGCCACAACTGGACAGGAGACATACGAGCAGTACTTC.

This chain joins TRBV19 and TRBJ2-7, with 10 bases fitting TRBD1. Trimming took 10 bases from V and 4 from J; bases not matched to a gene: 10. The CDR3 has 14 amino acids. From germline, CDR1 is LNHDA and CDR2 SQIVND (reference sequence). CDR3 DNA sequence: TGTGCCACCCAGGGGGACAGGGGAGGATACGAGCAGTACTTC. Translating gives CATQGDRGGYEQYF.

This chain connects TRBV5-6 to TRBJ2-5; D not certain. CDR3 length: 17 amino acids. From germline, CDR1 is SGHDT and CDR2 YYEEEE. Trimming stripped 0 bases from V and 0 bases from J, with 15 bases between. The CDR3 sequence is CASSLVFPAPYQETQYF. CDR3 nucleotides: TGTGCCAGCAGCTTGGTCTTTCCGGCCCCATACCAAGAGACCCAGTACTTC.

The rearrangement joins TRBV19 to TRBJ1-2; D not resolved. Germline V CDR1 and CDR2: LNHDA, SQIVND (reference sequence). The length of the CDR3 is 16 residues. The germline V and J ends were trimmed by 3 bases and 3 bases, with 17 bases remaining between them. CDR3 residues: CASSILRAARDYGYTF. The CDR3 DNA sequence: TGTGCCAGTAGTATCCTCCGGGCCGCACGGGACTATGGCTACACCTTC.

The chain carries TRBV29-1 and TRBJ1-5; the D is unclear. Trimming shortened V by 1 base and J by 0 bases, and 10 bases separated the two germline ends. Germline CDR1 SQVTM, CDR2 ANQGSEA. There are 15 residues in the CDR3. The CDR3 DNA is TGCAGCGTTGAAGGCGCGACGGATAGCAATCAGCCCCAGCATTTT. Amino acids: CSVEGATDSNQPQHF.

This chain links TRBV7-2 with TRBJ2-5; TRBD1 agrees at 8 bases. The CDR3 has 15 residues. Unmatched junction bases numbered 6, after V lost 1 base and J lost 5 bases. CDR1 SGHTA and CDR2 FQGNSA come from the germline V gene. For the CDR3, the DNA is TGTGCCAGCAGCTTAGTTTCCAGGGGGCCTGAGACCCAGTACTTC. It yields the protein CASSLVSRGPETQYF.

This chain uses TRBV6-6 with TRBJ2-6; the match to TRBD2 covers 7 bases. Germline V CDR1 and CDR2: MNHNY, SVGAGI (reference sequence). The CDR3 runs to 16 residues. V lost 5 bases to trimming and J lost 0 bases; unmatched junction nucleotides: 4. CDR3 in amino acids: CASSRLASSGANVLTF. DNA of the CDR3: TGTGCCAGCAGTCGACTAGCCAGCTCTGGGGCCAACGTCCTGACTTTC.

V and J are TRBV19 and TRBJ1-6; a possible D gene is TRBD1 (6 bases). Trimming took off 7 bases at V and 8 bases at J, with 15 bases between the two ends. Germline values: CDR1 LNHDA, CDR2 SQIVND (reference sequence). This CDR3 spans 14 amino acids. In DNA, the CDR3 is TGTGCCAGTACCATGAGGGGGGCCGATTCACCCCTCCACTTT. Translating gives CASTMRGADSPLHF.

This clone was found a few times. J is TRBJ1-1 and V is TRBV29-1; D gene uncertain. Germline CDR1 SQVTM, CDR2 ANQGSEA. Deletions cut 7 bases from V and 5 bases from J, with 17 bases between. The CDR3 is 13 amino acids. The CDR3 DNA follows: TGCAGCGGTCGGGCCCAACGGGAGACTGAAGCTTTCTTT. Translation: CSGRAQRETEAFF.

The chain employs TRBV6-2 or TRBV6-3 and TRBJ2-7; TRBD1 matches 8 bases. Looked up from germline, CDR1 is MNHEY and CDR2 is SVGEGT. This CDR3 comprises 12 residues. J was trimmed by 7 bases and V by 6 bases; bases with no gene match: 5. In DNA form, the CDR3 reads TGTGCCAGCAGCCAGGGGGCGAGAGAGCAGTACTTC. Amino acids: CASSQGAREQYF.

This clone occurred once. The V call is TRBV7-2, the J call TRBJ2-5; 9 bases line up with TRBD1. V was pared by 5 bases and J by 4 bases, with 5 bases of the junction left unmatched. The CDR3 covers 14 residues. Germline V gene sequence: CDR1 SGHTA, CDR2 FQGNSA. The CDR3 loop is CASSLQGAGETQYF. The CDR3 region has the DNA TGTGCCAGCAGCCTACAGGGGGCGGGAGAGACCCAGTACTTC.

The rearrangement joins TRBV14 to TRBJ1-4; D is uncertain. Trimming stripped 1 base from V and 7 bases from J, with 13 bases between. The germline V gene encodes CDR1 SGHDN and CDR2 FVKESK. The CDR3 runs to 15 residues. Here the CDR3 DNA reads TGTGCCAGCAGCCAAGTCCGGGGTGTAGGTGAAAAACTGTTTTTT. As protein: CASSQVRGVGEKLFF.

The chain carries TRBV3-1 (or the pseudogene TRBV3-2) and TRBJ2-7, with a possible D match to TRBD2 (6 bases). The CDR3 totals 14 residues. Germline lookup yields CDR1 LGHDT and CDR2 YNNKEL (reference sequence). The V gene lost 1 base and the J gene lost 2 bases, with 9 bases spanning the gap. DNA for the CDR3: TGTGCCAGCAGCCAAGGGGGGGTTACCTACGAGCAGTACTTC. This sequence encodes CASSQGGVTYEQYF.

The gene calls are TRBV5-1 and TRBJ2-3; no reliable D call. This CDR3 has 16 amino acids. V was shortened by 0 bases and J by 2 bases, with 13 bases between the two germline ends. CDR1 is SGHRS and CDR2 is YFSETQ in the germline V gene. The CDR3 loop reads CASSLGGGVDTDTQYF. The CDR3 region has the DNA TGCGCCAGCAGCTTGGGCGGCGGAGTCGACACAGATACGCAGTATTTT.

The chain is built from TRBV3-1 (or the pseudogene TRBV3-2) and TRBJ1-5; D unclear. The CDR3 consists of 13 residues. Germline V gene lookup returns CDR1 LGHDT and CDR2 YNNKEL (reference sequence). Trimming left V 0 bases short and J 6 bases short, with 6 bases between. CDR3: CASSQDLFQPQHF. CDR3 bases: TGTGCCAGCAGCCAAGACCTTTTTCAGCCCCAGCATTTT.

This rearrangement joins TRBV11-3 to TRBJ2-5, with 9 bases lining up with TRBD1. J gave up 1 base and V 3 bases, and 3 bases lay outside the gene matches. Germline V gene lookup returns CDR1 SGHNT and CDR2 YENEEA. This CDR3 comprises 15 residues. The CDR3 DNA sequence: TGTGCCAGCAGCTTGGACAGGGGACCCCAAGAGACCCAGTACTTC. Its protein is CASSLDRGPQETQYF. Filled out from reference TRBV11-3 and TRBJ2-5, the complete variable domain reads EAGVVQSPRYKIIEKKQPVAFWCNPISGHNTLYWYLQNLGQGPELLIRYENEEAVDDSQLPKDRFSAERLKGVDSTLKIQPAELGDSAVYLCASSLDRGPQETQYFGPGTRLLVL.

CDR3 protein: CASSVEQYF. CDR3 DNA: TGTGCCAGCAGCGTCGAGCAGTACTTC. The chain joins TRBV9 to TRBJ2-7, with D unresolved. Deletions cut 2 bases from V and 6 bases from J, with 0 bases between. The CDR3 has 9 residues. Germline loops: CDR1 SGDLS, CDR2 YYNGEE. The full variable domain, in which reference TRBV9 and TRBJ2-7 provide the parts outside the CDR3, is DSGVTQTPKHLITATGQRVTLRCSPRSGDLSVYWYQQSLDQGLQFLIQYYNGEERAKGNILERFSAQQFPDLHSELNLSSLELGDSALYFCASSVEQYFGPGTRLTVT.

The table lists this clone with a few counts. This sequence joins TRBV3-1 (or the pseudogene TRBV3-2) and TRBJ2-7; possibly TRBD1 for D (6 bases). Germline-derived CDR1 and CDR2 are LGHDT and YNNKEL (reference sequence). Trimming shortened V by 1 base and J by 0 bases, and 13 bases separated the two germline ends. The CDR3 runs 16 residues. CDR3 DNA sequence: TGTGCCAGCAGCCAAGTCCTTAGGGACACCTCCTACGAGCAGTACTTC. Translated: CASSQVLRDTSYEQYF.

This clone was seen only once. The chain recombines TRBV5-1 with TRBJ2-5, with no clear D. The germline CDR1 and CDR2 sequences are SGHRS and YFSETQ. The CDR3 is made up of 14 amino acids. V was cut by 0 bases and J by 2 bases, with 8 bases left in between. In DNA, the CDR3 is TGCGCCAGCAGCTTGGGGCCTTCTCAAGAGACCCAGTACTTC. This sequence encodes CASSLGPSQETQYF.

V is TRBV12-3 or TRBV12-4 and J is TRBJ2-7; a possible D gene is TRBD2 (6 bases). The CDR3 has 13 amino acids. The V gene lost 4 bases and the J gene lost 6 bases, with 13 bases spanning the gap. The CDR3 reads CASSSRGSFEQYF. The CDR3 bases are TGTGCCAGCAGTTCCCGGGGGTCTTTCGAGCAGTACTTC.

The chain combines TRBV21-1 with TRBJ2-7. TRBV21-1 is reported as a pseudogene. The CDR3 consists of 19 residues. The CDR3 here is CASSKVMCGSPGMGDEQYF. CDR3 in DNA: TGTGCCAGCAGCAAAGTGATGTGCGGATCGCCTGGAATGGGCGACGAGCAGTACTTC.